Listed below are T cell receptor beta chains from one sample, sequenced in a study of blood T cell repertoires in COVID-19. TCRdb's table, derived via immunoSEQ multiplex PCR, lists solely in-frame clones and lacks some. This sample has 150,000 to 200,000 clones; more than 70% occur once, and the top ten carry approximately 4%. Material for sequencing was peripheral blood. The source is a human donor in a cohort sampled during active COVID-19. The CDR3 runs from the conserved cysteine through the conserved F or W. D genes are given only for firm matches. Part of the rows lack a size; the others show once, few, many or a class for expanded clones.

V gene,D gene,clone size,J gene,CDR3 protein,CDR3 DNA
TRBV19,.,.,TRBJ1-1,CASSIDPRGNTEAFF,TGTGCCAGTAGTATAGACCCGCGGGGAAACACTGAAGCTTTCTTT
TRBV19,.,.,TRBJ1-5,CASSIDRPGDQPQHF,TGTGCCAGTAGTATAGATCGGCCAGGGGATCAGCCCCAGCATTTT
TRBV19,TRBD1,.,TRBJ2-7,CASSIGDRYYEQYF,TGTGCCAGTAGTATTGGGGACAGGTACTACGAGCAGTACTTC
TRBV11-2,.,.,TRBJ2-7,CASSQERTASYEQYF,TGTGCCAGCAGCCAAGAGAGGACAGCCTCCTACGAGCAGTACTTC
TRBV29-1,.,.,TRBJ2-7,CSASKGQYEQYF,TGCAGCGCCTCGAAGGGACAATACGAGCAGTACTTC
TRBV12-5,.,once,TRBJ1-5,CASGLVRGGPQHF,TGTGCTAGTGGTTTGGTCCGAGGCGGGCCCCAGCATTTT
TRBV4-3,.,.,TRBJ2-6,CASSRERVFAGANVLTF,TGCGCCAGCAGCCGGGAGAGGGTATTCGCCGGGGCCAACGTCCTGACTTTC
TRBV5-1,.,.,TRBJ2-3,CASYQGSDTQYF,TGCGCCAGCTACCAGGGGTCAGATACGCAGTATTTT
TRBV30,.,.,TRBJ1-2,CAWSVGPGANYGYTF,TGTGCCTGGAGTGTTGGCCCCGGGGCTAACTATGGCTACACCTTC
TRBV5-1,TRBD1,.,TRBJ2-3,CASSSGQSTDTQYF,TGCGCCAGCAGCTCGGGACAGAGCACAGATACGCAGTATTTT
TRBV24-1,TRBD1,.,TRBJ2-1,CATSDPATGATSTYNEQFF,TGTGCCACCAGTGACCCCGCGACAGGGGCCACTAGCACCTACAATGAGCAGTTCTTC
TRBV6-1,TRBD1,.,TRBJ2-7,CASSGAGTGAEQYF,TGTGCCAGCAGTGGAGCCGGGACAGGGGCCGAGCAGTACTTC
TRBV6-5,.,.,TRBJ1-2,CASSYDISYGYTF,TGTGCCAGCAGTTATGACATCTCCTATGGCTACACCTTC
TRBV5-1,.,.,TRBJ1-6,CASTLTGNYNSPLHF,TGCGCCAGCACCCTAACAGGGAACTATAATTCACCCCTCCACTTT
TRBV4-2,.,.,TRBJ2-2,CASSPLGARNLGELFF,TGTGCCAGCAGCCCGCTGGGAGCACGGAACCTCGGGGAGCTGTTTTTT
TRBV10-1,TRBD2,.,TRBJ2-7,CASSESGRASEQYF,TGCGCCAGCAGTGAAAGCGGGAGGGCGAGCGAGCAGTACTTC
TRBV19,TRBD1,once,TRBJ2-7,CASRKQGRSSYEQYF,TGTGCCAGTAGGAAACAGGGGCGTAGCTCCTACGAGCAGTACTTC
TRBV5-1,TRBD1,.,TRBJ1-5,CASSPGQNQNQPQHF,TGCGCCAGCAGCCCGGGACAGAATCAGAACCAGCCCCAGCATTTT
TRBV6-5,.,.,TRBJ2-7,CASSPDFGSSYEQYF,TGTGCCAGTAGTCCCGATTTTGGGAGCTCCTACGAGCAGTACTTC
TRBV6-1,.,once,TRBJ2-7,CASSEGTAYEQYF,TGTGCCAGCAGTGAAGGGACAGCCTACGAGCAGTACTTC
TRBV6-1,.,.,TRBJ2-1,CASSEAHRSSYNEQFF,TGTGCCAGCAGTGAAGCTCACAGGAGCTCCTACAATGAGCAGTTCTTC
TRBV11-2,TRBD2,.,TRBJ2-6,CASSLEHTSGSSGANVLTF,TGTGCCAGCAGCTTAGAGCATACTAGCGGGAGCTCTGGGGCCAACGTCCTGACTTTC
TRBV20-1,TRBD1,.,TRBJ2-1,CSASSQGRDRDHQFF,TGCAGTGCTAGTTCACAAGGCCGGGACAGGGACCACCAGTTCTTC
TRBV11-2,.,.,TRBJ2-1,CASSLTGMYEQFF,TGTGCCAGCAGCTTAACAGGGATGTACGAGCAGTTCTTC
TRBV30,.,.,TRBJ1-6,CAWSVAGRVALHF,TGTGCCTGGAGTGTTGCGGGTCGTGTAGCCCTCCACTTT
TRBV7-2,TRBD1,.,TRBJ1-5,CASSLEGAAGGGQPQHF,TGTGCCAGCAGCCTCGAAGGGGCCGCAGGGGGCGGTCAGCCCCAGCATTTT
TRBV5-1,TRBD1,.,TRBJ2-5,CASSLQGAWETQYF,TGCGCCAGCAGCTTGCAGGGGGCCTGGGAGACCCAGTACTTC
TRBV11-2,TRBD1,.,TRBJ2-2,CASSPRQGRVTGELFF,TGTGCCAGCAGCCCCCGACAGGGTCGGGTAACCGGGGAGCTGTTTTTT
TRBV20-1,.,.,TRBJ2-1,CSAQPGEQFF,TGCAGTGCTCAGCCCGGGGAGCAGTTCTTC
TRBV28,.,.,TRBJ1-2,CASSPPPGSYYGYTF,TGTGCCAGCAGCCCCCCCCCGGGTTCCTATTATGGCTACACCTTC
TRBV30,.,.,TRBJ1-4,CAWSPWRLGQGTGLGEKLFF,TGTGCCTGGAGTCCCTGGAGGTTGGGTCAGGGGACCGGCCTAGGGGAAAAACTGTTTTTT
TRBV5-1,.,.,TRBJ1-2,CASSSGVFGYGYTF,TGCGCCAGCAGCTCCGGGGTTTTCGGATATGGCTACACCTTC
TRBV21-1,.,.,TRBJ2-3,CASSKGTHGGNTQYF,TGTGCCAGCAGCAAAGGGACCCACGGGGGAAATACGCAGTATTTT
TRBV19,.,few,TRBJ1-1,CASSIPGHRNTEAFF,TGTGCCAGTAGTATCCCGGGACACCGAAACACTGAAGCTTTCTTT